The 20 T cell receptor beta chains in this list originate from one sample, sequenced in a study of control samples from healthy donors and cancer patients. Using immunoSEQ multiplex PCR, the repertoire was profiled, and TCRdb retains in-frame clones only, with some absent. The sample has some 57,000 clones; roughly 96% are singletons. Sequenced input: blood. The source of these receptors is a man aged 25-45 years in good health.

The chain is built from TRBV10-2 and TRBJ1-3; 8 nucleotides match TRBD1. In germline, CDR1 is WSHSY, CDR2 SAAADI. The length of the CDR3 is 14 residues. The trim removed 8 bases at V and 4 bases at J, leaving 7 bases unmatched. The CDR3 reads CASHRGQGGNTIYF. The CDR3 DNA reads as TGCGCCAGCCATCGAGGACAGGGAGGAAACACCATATATTTT.

J is TRBJ2-5 and V is TRBV6-5; TRBD2 agrees at 10 bases. Trimming removed 2 bases from V and 3 bases from J; junction bases left unmatched: 6. The germline gives CDR1 MNHEY, CDR2 SVGAGI. CDR3 length: 16 amino acids. For the CDR3, the DNA is TGTGCCAGCAGTTACGTACGGACTAGCGGAAAAGAGACCCAGTACTTC. Protein product: CASSYVRTSGKETQYF.

A single count supports this clone. This rearrangement joins TRBV4-2 to TRBJ1-5; no definite D call. Trimming removed 0 bases at V and 2 bases at J, with 8 bases between. Germline CDR1 LGHNA, CDR2 YNFKEQ. The CDR3 runs 15 residues. CDR3 residues: CASSQDGYGNQPQHF. The CDR3 DNA is TGTGCCAGCAGCCAAGATGGGTATGGCAATCAGCCCCAGCATTTT.

CDR3 nucleotide sequence: TGTGCCAGCAGCGTAGGGGGTCTGTTCGGCTACACCTTC. This translates into CASSVGGLFGYTF. J is TRBJ1-2 and V is TRBV5-6, with TRBD1 as a possible D gene (6 bases). CDR1 SGHDT and CDR2 YYEEEE come from the germline V gene. V was trimmed by 4 bases and J by 8 bases, leaving 15 bases between them. The CDR3 totals 13 residues.

The V and J genes are TRBV4-2 and TRBJ2-1; 7 bases are a match to TRBD2. The J segment lost 7 bases and the V segment lost 0 bases, leaving 6 bases of the junction unmatched. CDR1 LGHNA and CDR2 YNFKEQ come from the germline V gene. This CDR3 is built from 15 residues. CDR3: CASSQDPTSFNEQFF. Written as DNA, the CDR3 is TGTGCCAGCAGCCAAGATCCGACTAGCTTTAATGAGCAGTTCTTC.

The chain uses TRBV9 and TRBJ1-3, with D tentatively TRBD1 (5 bases). Germline V gives CDR1 SGDLS, CDR2 YYNGEE. Deletions cut 4 bases from V and 2 bases from J, with 19 bases between. The CDR3 loop spans 17 amino acids. The CDR3 here is CASSPSWGRKAGNTIYF. The CDR3 DNA reads TGTGCCAGCAGCCCTTCTTGGGGGAGGAAGGCTGGAAACACCATATATTTT.

The chain joins TRBV4-1 to TRBJ2-1; the D is unclear. Trimming pared 0 bases from V and 5 bases from J, leaving 20 bases between. Germline assignment: CDR1 MGHRA and CDR2 YSYEKL. This CDR3 spans 18 amino acids. Written as DNA, the CDR3 is TGCGCCAGCAGCCAAGAGGGAACCCGCCCTATTTTCGACAATGAGCAGTTCTTC. As protein: CASSQEGTRPIFDNEQFF.

V and J are TRBV19 and TRBJ2-7; 9 nucleotides line up with TRBD2. The CDR3 has 15 amino acids. CDR1 LNHDA and CDR2 SQIVND come from the germline V gene (reference sequence). J was trimmed by 3 bases and V by 5 bases; bases with no gene match: 8. The CDR3 DNA sequence: TGTGCCAGTAGTGCGGGGGGGGTCCAGATCTACGAGCAGTACTTC. This gives the protein CASSAGGVQIYEQYF.

This chain links TRBV5-1 with TRBJ1-2, with D hard to call. CDR1 and CDR2 from the germline V gene are SGHRS and YFSETQ. The CDR3 consists of 12 residues. Trimming removed 0 bases at V and 5 bases at J, with 5 bases between. The CDR3 sequence is CASSLGGYGYTF. CDR3 DNA sequence: TGCGCCAGCAGCTTGGGTGGTTATGGCTACACCTTC. The full variable domain, with the rest looked up from reference TRBV5-1 and TRBJ1-2, is KAGVTQTPRYLIKTRGQQVTLSCSPISGHRSVSWYQQTPGQGLQFLFEYFSETQRNKGNFPGRFSGRQFSNSRSEMNVSTLELGDSALYLCASSLGGYGYTFGSGTRLTVV.

The V call is TRBV3-1 (or the pseudogene TRBV3-2), the J call TRBJ1-2; D may be TRBD1 (6 bases). CDR3 length: 15 amino acids. Germline loops: CDR1 LGHDT, CDR2 YNNKEL (reference sequence). V gave up 3 bases and J gave up 6 bases, with 17 bases separating them. The CDR3 sequence is CASSHPGQRYNGYTF. CDR3 in DNA: TGTGCCAGCAGCCATCCCGGACAGCGGTATAATGGCTACACCTTC.

This clone showed up just once. The rearrangement links TRBV9 to TRBJ2-5; D is unresolved. Trimming shortened V by 4 bases and J by 5 bases, and 15 bases separated the two germline ends. The CDR3 has 14 amino acids. Germline V gene data show CDR1 as SGDLS and CDR2 as YYNGEE. This CDR3 reads CASSPNSYGETQYF. The CDR3 DNA follows: TGTGCCAGCAGCCCCAATTCATATGGGGAGACCCAGTACTTC.

For the CDR3, the DNA is TGTGCCACCAAGGTTATACCGGGACAGGGGCGCTCCGAGCAGTACTTC. This codes for CATKVIPGQGRSEQYF. V usage is TRBV27 and J usage is TRBJ2-7, with 10 bases aligning to TRBD1. After removal of 10 bases from V and 6 bases from J, the junction contained 18 bases not matched to a gene. The V gene's germline CDR1 is MNHEY and CDR2 SMNVEV (reference sequence). CDR3 length: 16 residues.

The chain is built from TRBV11-2 and TRBJ2-1, with 7 bases matching TRBD2. The CDR3 has 15 residues. The germline gives CDR1 SGHAT, CDR2 FQNNGV. The V gene end was trimmed by 5 bases and the J gene end by 9 bases; junction bases not matched to a gene: 13. In DNA form, the CDR3 reads TGTGCCAGCAGCCCGGGGGGACTATATGGGGGTGAGCAGTTCTTC. Its protein is CASSPGGLYGGEQFF.

The V call is TRBV6-2 or TRBV6-3, the J call TRBJ2-1; D is perhaps TRBD1 (5 bases). The CDR3 length is 14 residues. The germline V gene has CDR1 MNHEY and CDR2 SVGEGT. V was shortened by 2 bases and J by 6 bases, with 11 bases between the two germline ends. The CDR3: CASSYVGVANEQFF. The DNA for the CDR3 is TGTGCCAGCAGTTACGTAGGGGTAGCCAATGAGCAGTTCTTC.

Remarks on this clone: The identical CDR3 is also encoded by other nucleotide sequences in the sample. V usage is TRBV5-6 and J usage is TRBJ2-3; the D is unclear. The CDR3 sequence is 13 residues long. In germline, CDR1 is SGHDT, CDR2 YYEEEE. V lost 0 bases to trimming and J lost 0 bases, with 2 bases between them. The CDR3 loop is CASSLGSTDTQYF. DNA of the CDR3: TGTGCCAGCAGCTTGGGTAGCACAGATACGCAGTATTTT.

This rearrangement joins TRBV2 to TRBJ2-7, with D possibly TRBD1 on 6 matching bases. This CDR3 has 12 amino acids. Trimming pared 8 bases from V and 4 bases from J, leaving 12 bases between. CDR1 SNHLY and CDR2 FYNNEI come from the germline V gene. The CDR3 nucleotides are TGTGCCAGCGGCCGGGACACTTACGAGCAGTACTTC. Its protein product is CASGRDTYEQYF.

The chain is built from TRBV25-1 and TRBJ1-2; D unclear. There are 12 residues in the CDR3. Germline assignment: CDR1 MGHDK and CDR2 SYGVNS. Trimming pared 4 bases from V and 3 bases from J, leaving 6 bases between. CDR3 region: CASSGGYYGYTF. CDR3 nucleotides: TGTGCCAGCAGTGGTGGTTACTATGGCTACACCTTC.

The rearrangement links TRBV14 to TRBJ2-3; 8 bases agree with TRBD2. Trimming at V came to 0 bases and at J to 0 bases, leaving 11 bases not matched to a gene. This CDR3 comprises 19 residues. CDR1 SGHDN and CDR2 FVKESK come from the germline V gene. The CDR3: CASSQDLAGRLQSTDTQYF. The CDR3 bases are TGTGCCAGCAGCCAAGATTTAGCGGGAAGACTCCAAAGCACAGATACGCAGTATTTT.

The chain couples TRBV2 to TRBJ2-1; 14 nucleotides match TRBD2. Germline values: CDR1 SNHLY, CDR2 FYNNEI. The V and J ends lost 6 bases and 7 bases, in that order; junction bases with no gene match: 14. This CDR3 region has 18 residues. CDR3 coding DNA: TGTGCCAGCAGCCCGGGACTAGCGGGAGCCGGTTCGGGAAATGAGCAGTTCTTC. Its translation is CASSPGLAGAGSGNEQFF.

The chain's CDR3 is CASSSGLAPSTDTQYF. The CDR3 coding sequence is TGTGCCAGCAGCTCAGGACTAGCGCCTAGCACAGATACGCAGTATTTT. V usage is TRBV9 and J usage is TRBJ2-3, with 9 nucleotides matching TRBD2. J lost 0 bases, V lost 4 bases, and 6 bases had no gene match. Germline V CDR1 and CDR2: SGDLS, YYNGEE. This CDR3 has 16 residues.